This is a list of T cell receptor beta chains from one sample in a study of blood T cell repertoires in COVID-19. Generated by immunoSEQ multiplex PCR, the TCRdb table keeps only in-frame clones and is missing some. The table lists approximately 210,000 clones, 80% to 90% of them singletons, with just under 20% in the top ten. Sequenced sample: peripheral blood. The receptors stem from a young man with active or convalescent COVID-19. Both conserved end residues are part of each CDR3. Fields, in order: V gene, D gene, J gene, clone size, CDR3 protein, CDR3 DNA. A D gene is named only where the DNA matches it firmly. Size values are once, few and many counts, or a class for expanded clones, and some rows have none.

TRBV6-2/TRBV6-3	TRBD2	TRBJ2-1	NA	CASSQATSGHNEQFF	TGTGCCAGCAGCCAGGCGACTAGCGGACACAATGAGCAGTTCTTC
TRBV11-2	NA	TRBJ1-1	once	CASSPDAGVSEAFF	TGTGCCAGCAGCCCTGATGCGGGGGTCTCTGAAGCTTTCTTT
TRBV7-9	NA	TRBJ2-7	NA	CASSSPQAYEQYF	TGTGCCAGCAGCTCCCCACAGGCCTACGAGCAGTACTTC
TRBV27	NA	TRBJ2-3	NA	CASPWRSTDTQYF	TGTGCCAGTCCGTGGCGGAGCACAGATACGCAGTATTTT
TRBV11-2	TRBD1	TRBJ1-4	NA	CASSLASGTGEKLFF	TGTGCCAGCAGCTTAGCTTCCGGGACAGGGGAAAAACTGTTTTTT
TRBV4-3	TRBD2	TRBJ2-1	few	CASSQLRSGSNEQFF	TGCGCCAGCAGCCAACTCCGTAGCGGGAGCAATGAGCAGTTCTTC
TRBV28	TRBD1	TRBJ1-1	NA	CASQFRGTEAFF	TGTGCCAGCCAATTCAGGGGGACTGAAGCTTTCTTT
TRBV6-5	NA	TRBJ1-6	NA	CASSKGQTYNSPLHF	TGTGCCAGCAGTAAGGGACAAACCTATAATTCACCCCTCCACTTT
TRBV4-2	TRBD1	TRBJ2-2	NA	CASSQGTGATGELFF	TGTGCCAGCAGCCAAGGGACAGGGGCAACCGGGGAGCTGTTTTTT
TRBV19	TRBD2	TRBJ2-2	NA	CARKTSGGCTGELFF	TGTGCCAGGAAAACTAGCGGGGGGTGCACCGGGGAGCTGTTTTTT
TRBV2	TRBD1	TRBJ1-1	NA	CASSEGRAGGTEAFF	TGTGCCAGCAGTGAAGGTCGGGCAGGGGGCACTGAAGCTTTCTTT
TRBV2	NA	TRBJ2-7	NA	CASSEQGEGYEQYF	TGTGCCAGCAGTGAACAAGGCGAGGGCTACGAGCAGTACTTC
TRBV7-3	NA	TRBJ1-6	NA	CASSLGPNSPLHF	TGTGCCAGCAGCTTAGGGCCGAATTCACCCCTCCACTTT
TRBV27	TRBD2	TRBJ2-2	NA	CASRTSGTSHGELFF	TGTGCCAGCAGGACGTCCGGGACTAGCCACGGGGAGCTGTTTTTT
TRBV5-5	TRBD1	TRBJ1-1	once	CASSLGQGTLFRGTEAFF	TGTGCCAGCAGCCTGGGACAGGGGACTCTGTTCCGGGGCACTGAAGCTTTCTTT
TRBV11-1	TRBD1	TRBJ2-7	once	CASSLVPARGLREQYF	TGTGCCAGCAGCTTAGTTCCGGCCAGGGGGCTAAGGGAGCAGTACTTC
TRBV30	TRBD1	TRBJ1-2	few	CAWSATGQGAWLGYGYTF	TGTGCCTGGAGTGCAACAGGACAGGGGGCCTGGTTGGGCTATGGCTACACCTTC
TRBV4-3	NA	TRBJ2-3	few	CASSQDRRFATQYF	TGCGCCAGCAGCCAAGATCGGAGGTTCGCAACGCAGTATTTT
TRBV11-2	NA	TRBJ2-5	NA	CASSTRPQVAKVETQYF	TGTGCCAGCAGCACCCGACCCCAGGTGGCCAAAGTAGAGACCCAGTACTTC
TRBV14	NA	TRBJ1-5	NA	CASSPRYRPNQPQHF	TGTGCCAGCAGCCCCCGGTACAGACCGAATCAGCCCCAGCATTTT